This T cell receptor (beta chain) was profiled in a study of CD8 T cells in ankylosing spondylitis. Findings and limits, study-wide: A motif in TCR beta, a set of eight highly homologous variants, appeared characteristic of ankylosing spondylitis blood.

The sample holds a few counts of this clonotype. Its cognate antigen is unknown. Each CDR3 protein gets one entry after TCRdb re-called the 5' RACE reads with MiXCR. This table has a few hundred thousand distinct CDR3 sequences, approximately 8.2% appearing once. Trimming removed 6 bases at V and 3 bases at J, with 7 bases between. Germline CDR1 is SGHKS and CDR2 is YYEKEE (reference sequence). The CDR3 has 12 amino acids. This receptor was identified in a male donor with ankylosing spondylitis. The chain is built from TRBV5-5 and TRBJ2-1; D is undetermined. Sequencing used blood, either unsorted or a sorted T cell fraction (not recorded which). The CDR3 protein is CASNFRYNEQFF. The CDR3 coding sequence is TGTGCCAGCAACTTCCGCTACAATGAGCAGTTCTTC.